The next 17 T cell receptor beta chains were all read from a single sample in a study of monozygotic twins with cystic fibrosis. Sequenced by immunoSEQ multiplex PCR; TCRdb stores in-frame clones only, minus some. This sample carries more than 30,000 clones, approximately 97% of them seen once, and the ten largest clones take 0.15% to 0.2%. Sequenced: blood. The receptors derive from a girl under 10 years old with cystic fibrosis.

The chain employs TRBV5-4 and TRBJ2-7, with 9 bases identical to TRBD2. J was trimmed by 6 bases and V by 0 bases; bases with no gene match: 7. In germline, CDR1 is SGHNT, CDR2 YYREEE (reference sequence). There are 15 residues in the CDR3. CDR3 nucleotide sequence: TGTGCCAGCAGCTTGGCGGGGGCTAGCGGGATCGAGCAGTACTTC. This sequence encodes CASSLAGASGIEQYF.

The CDR3 spells CASSQQGQGAGEKLFF. CDR3 coding DNA: TGCGCCAGCAGCCAACAAGGACAGGGGGCCGGTGAAAAACTGTTTTTT. The chain employs TRBV4-1 and TRBJ1-4; 11 bases map to TRBD1. The trim removed 2 bases at V and 7 bases at J, leaving 6 bases unmatched. The CDR3 is 16 amino acids. Germline loops: CDR1 MGHRA, CDR2 YSYEKL.

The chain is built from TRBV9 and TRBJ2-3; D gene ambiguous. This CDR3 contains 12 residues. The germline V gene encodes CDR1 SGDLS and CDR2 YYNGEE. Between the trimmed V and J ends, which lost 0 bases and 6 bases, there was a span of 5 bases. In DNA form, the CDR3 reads TGTGCCAGCAGCGTAGTGGTCGATACGCAGTATTTT. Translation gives CASSVVVDTQYF.

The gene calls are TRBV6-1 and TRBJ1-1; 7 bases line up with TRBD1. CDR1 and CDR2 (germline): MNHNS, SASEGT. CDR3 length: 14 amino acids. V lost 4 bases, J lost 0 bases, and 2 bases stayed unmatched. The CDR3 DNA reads TGTGCCAGCAGTGCGACAGGGATGAACACTGAAGCTTTCTTT. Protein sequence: CASSATGMNTEAFF.

The CDR3, as DNA: TGTGCCAGCAGCTTAGAAGGGGCGGGCCGCATCGAAAAACTGTTTTTT. Protein product: CASSLEGAGRIEKLFF. The chain combines TRBV7-9 with TRBJ1-4; perhaps TRBD1 as D (5 bases). The V gene lost 1 base and the J gene lost 8 bases, with 17 bases spanning the gap. Germline CDR1 and CDR2: SEHNR and FQNEAQ (reference sequence). The CDR3 spans 16 residues.

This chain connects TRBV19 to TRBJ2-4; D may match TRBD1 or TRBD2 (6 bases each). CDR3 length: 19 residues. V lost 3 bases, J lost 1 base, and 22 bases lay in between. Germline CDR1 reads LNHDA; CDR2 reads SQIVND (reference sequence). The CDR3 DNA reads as TGTGCCAGTAGTATTACGGCAGGGAAGGGGGGAGCCGCCAAAAACATTCAGTACTTC. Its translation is CASSITAGKGGAAKNIQYF.

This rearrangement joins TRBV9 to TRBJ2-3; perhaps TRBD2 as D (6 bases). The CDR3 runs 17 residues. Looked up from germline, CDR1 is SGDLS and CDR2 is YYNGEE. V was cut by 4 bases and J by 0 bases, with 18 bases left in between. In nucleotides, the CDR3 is TGTGCCAGCAGCCCTCCGGTGGGCGGGACTAGCACAGATACGCAGTATTTT. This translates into CASSPPVGGTSTDTQYF. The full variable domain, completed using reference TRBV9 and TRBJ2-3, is DSGVTQTPKHLITATGQRVTLRCSPRSGDLSVYWYQQSLDQGLQFLIQYYNGEERAKGNILERFSAQQFPDLHSELNLSSLELGDSALYFCASSPPVGGTSTDTQYFGPGTRLTVL.

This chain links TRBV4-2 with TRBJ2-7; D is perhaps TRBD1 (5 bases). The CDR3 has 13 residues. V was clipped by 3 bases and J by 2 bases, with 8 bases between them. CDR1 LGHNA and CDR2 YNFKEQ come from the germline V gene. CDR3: CASSQTETYEQYF. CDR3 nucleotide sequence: TGTGCCAGCAGCCAGACAGAAACCTACGAGCAGTACTTC.

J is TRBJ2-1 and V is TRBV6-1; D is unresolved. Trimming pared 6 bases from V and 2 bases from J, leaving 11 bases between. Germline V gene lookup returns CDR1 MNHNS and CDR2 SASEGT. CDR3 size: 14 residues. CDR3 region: CASSTVGTYNEQFF. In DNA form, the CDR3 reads TGTGCCAGCAGCACGGTTGGGACCTACAATGAGCAGTTCTTC.

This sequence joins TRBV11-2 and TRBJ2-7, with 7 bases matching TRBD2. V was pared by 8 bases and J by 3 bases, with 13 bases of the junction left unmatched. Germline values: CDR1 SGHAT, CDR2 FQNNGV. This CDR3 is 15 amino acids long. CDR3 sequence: CASSRSPSGLYEQYF. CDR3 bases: TGTGCCAGCTCTCGCAGCCCTAGCGGTCTCTACGAGCAGTACTTC.

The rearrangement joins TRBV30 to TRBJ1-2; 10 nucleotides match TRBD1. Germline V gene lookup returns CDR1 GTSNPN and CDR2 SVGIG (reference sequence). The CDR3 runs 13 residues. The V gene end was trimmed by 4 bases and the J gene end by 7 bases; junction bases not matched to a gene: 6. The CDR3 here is CAWTPTGGSGYTF. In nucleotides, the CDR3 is TGTGCCTGGACCCCGACAGGGGGCAGTGGCTACACCTTC.

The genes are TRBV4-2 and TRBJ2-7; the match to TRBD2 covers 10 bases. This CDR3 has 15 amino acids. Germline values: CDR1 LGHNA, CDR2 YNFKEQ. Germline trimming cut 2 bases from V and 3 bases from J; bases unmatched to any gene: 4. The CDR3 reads CASSQISGGSYEQYF. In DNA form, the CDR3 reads TGTGCCAGCAGCCAAATTAGCGGGGGGAGCTACGAGCAGTACTTC.

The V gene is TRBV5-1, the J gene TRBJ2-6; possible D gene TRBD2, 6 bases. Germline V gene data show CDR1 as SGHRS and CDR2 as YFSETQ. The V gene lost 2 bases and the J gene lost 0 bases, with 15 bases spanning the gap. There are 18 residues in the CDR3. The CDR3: CASSFNREIGSGANVLTF. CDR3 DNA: TGCGCCAGCAGCTTTAATCGGGAGATCGGCTCTGGGGCCAACGTCCTGACTTTC.

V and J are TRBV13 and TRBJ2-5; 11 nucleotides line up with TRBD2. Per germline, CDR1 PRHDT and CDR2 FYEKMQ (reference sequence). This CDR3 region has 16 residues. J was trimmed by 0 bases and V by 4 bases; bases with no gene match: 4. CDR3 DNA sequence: TGTGCCAGCAGCTCCCGACTAGCGGGGAACCAAGAGACCCAGTACTTC. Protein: CASSSRLAGNQETQYF.

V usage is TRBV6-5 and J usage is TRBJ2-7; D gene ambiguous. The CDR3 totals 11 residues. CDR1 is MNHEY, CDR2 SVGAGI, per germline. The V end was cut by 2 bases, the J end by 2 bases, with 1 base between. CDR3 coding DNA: TGTGCCAGCAGTTACGCCTACGAGCAGTACTTC. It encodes CASSYAYEQYF.

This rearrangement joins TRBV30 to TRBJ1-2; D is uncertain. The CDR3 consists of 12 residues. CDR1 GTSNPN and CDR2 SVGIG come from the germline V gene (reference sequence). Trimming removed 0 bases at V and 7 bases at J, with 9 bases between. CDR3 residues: CAWSVIGPGYTF. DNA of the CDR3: TGTGCCTGGAGTGTAATAGGACCTGGCTACACCTTC.

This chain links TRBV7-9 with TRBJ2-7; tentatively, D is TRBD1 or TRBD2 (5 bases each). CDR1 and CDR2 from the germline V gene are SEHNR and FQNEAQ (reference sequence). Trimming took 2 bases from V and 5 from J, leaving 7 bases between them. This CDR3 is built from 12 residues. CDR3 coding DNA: TGTGCCAGCAGCTTATGGGGGAACGAGCAGTACTTC. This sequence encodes CASSLWGNEQYF.